Listed below are T cell receptor beta chains from one sample, sequenced in a study of blood T cells in healthy people across ages. TCRdb used MiXCR to reprocess the 5' RACE reads, holding one entry per CDR3 protein. This repertoire shows some 710,000 distinct CDR3 sequences, 22% found once; its top ten account for under 25%. The sample taken for sequencing was blood. The origin of the receptors is a man in his sixties or seventies in good health. Both conserved end residues are part of each CDR3. A D gene is named only where the DNA matches it firmly. Some rows have no size entry. The others give once, few or many, or a class for an expanded clone.

D gene: NA; CDR3 length: 16; V gene: TRBV7-8; J gene: TRBJ1-2; clone size: NA; CDR3 DNA: TGTGCCAGCAGCTTAGTCGTGAGGGGCGCCGGATTTGGCTACACCTTC; CDR3 protein: CASSLVVRGAGFGYTF
D gene: NA; CDR3 length: 16; V gene: TRBV3-1; J gene: TRBJ2-1; clone size: NA; CDR3 DNA: TGTGCCAGCACCAAAGGGGGACTACGCCCCTACAATGAGCAGTTCTTC; CDR3 protein: CASTKGGLRPYNEQFF
D gene: NA; CDR3 length: 13; V gene: TRBV5-4; J gene: TRBJ2-3; clone size: NA; CDR3 DNA: TGTGCCAGCAGCATGGGGGGCGCAGATACGCAGTATTTT; CDR3 protein: CASSMGGADTQYF
D gene: NA; CDR3 length: 21; V gene: TRBV14; J gene: TRBJ2-2; clone size: NA; CDR3 DNA: NA; CDR3 protein: CASSQVNYGYTFGSGTGELFF
D gene: NA; CDR3 length: 13; V gene: TRBV28; J gene: TRBJ2-7; clone size: NA; CDR3 DNA: TGTGCCAGCAGCACCTTCCAGGGCTACGAGCAGTACTTC; CDR3 protein: CASSTFQGYEQYF
D gene: TRBD1; CDR3 length: 15; V gene: TRBV5-1; J gene: TRBJ1-1; clone size: few; CDR3 DNA: TGCGCCAGCAGCTTTCGGACAGGAGATAACACTGAAGCTTTCTTT; CDR3 protein: CASSFRTGDNTEAFF
D gene: NA; CDR3 length: 16; V gene: TRBV28; J gene: TRBJ2-5; clone size: NA; CDR3 DNA: TGTGCCAGCAGTCCCGACCTAGGGCAGGCGCAAGAGACCCAGTACTTC; CDR3 protein: CASSPDLGQAQETQYF
D gene: NA; CDR3 length: 15; V gene: TRBV5-1; J gene: TRBJ2-3; clone size: NA; CDR3 DNA: TGCGCCAGCAGCTTGCTGGGGATGGGCACAGATACGCAGTATTTT; CDR3 protein: CASSLLGMGTDTQYF
D gene: NA; CDR3 length: 12; V gene: TRBV29-1; J gene: TRBJ2-5; clone size: many; CDR3 DNA: TGCAGCATAACCCCCGATGGAGAGACCCAGTACTTC; CDR3 protein: CSITPDGETQYF
D gene: TRBD2; CDR3 length: 15; V gene: TRBV6-2/TRBV6-3; J gene: TRBJ2-3; clone size: few; CDR3 DNA: TGTGCCAGCAGTTACGGGGCTAGCGGGAGAGATACGCAGTATTTT; CDR3 protein: CASSYGASGRDTQYF
D gene: NA; CDR3 length: 13; V gene: TRBV14; J gene: TRBJ1-2; clone size: NA; CDR3 DNA: TGTGCCAGCAGCCCCAGACGAGCGGGGGGCTACACCTTC; CDR3 protein: CASSPRRAGGYTF
D gene: TRBD2; CDR3 length: 12; V gene: TRBV6-2/TRBV6-3; J gene: TRBJ2-1; clone size: few; CDR3 DNA: TGTGCCAGCAGCCGCGAACTAGCGTGGCAGTTCTTC; CDR3 protein: CASSRELAWQFF
D gene: TRBD2; CDR3 length: 14; V gene: TRBV12-3/TRBV12-4; J gene: TRBJ2-3; clone size: few; CDR3 DNA: TGTGCCAGCAGTTTAGTGGGGAGGGGCGATACGCAGTATTTT; CDR3 protein: CASSLVGRGDTQYF
D gene: TRBD2; CDR3 length: 16; V gene: TRBV24-1; J gene: TRBJ2-5; clone size: once; CDR3 DNA: TGTGCCACCAGTGGGGCGACTAGCGGAGATAAGAGAACCCAGTACTTC; CDR3 protein: CATSGATSGDKRTQYF
D gene: TRBD1; CDR3 length: 14; V gene: TRBV10-2; J gene: TRBJ1-2; clone size: NA; CDR3 DNA: TGCGCCAGCAGTGATGGGGGGACAGTCTATGGCTACACCTTC; CDR3 protein: CASSDGGTVYGYTF
D gene: NA; CDR3 length: 12; V gene: TRBV13; J gene: TRBJ2-7; clone size: many; CDR3 DNA: TGTGCCAGCAGCACCAGAACCGGAGAGCAGTACTTC; CDR3 protein: CASSTRTGEQYF
D gene: NA; CDR3 length: 13; V gene: TRBV4-1; J gene: TRBJ1-5; clone size: NA; CDR3 DNA: TGCGCCAGCAGCCAAGGAGGAAGGGGGCCCCAGCATTTT; CDR3 protein: CASSQGGRGPQHF
D gene: NA; CDR3 length: 17; V gene: TRBV4-3; J gene: TRBJ2-6; clone size: few; CDR3 DNA: TGCGCCAGCAGCCTCAACGGGGCGGGTATCTGGGCCAACGTCCTGACTTTC; CDR3 protein: CASSLNGAGIWANVLTF
D gene: NA; CDR3 length: 14; V gene: TRBV29-1; J gene: TRBJ2-3; clone size: many; CDR3 DNA: TGCAGCGTTGGGGGTCCACTCGGCACAGATACGCAGTATTTT; CDR3 protein: CSVGGPLGTDTQYF
D gene: NA; CDR3 length: 16; V gene: TRBV5-1; J gene: TRBJ2-7; clone size: NA; CDR3 DNA: TGCGCCAGCAGCTTGGGTGGGAGCAGGGGTCTGGACGAGCAGTACTTC; CDR3 protein: CASSLGGSRGLDEQYF
D gene: NA; CDR3 length: 15; V gene: TRBV7-9; J gene: TRBJ2-3; clone size: few; CDR3 DNA: TGTGCCAGCAGCTTCTTTAGCGGAATCACAGATACGCAGTATTTT; CDR3 protein: CASSFFSGITDTQYF
D gene: NA; CDR3 length: 12; V gene: TRBV10-3; J gene: TRBJ2-1; clone size: few; CDR3 DNA: TGTGCCATCAGTGCGGGGGTTAGTGAGCAGTTCTTC; CDR3 protein: CAISAGVSEQFF
D gene: NA; CDR3 length: 15; V gene: TRBV20-1; J gene: TRBJ2-5; clone size: many; CDR3 DNA: TGCAGTGCTTCCTCTCTTGGCGGGATAAAAGAGACCCAGTACTTC; CDR3 protein: CSASSLGGIKETQYF
D gene: NA; CDR3 length: 15; V gene: TRBV29-1; J gene: TRBJ1-2; clone size: NA; CDR3 DNA: TGCAGCGTTGAAGATCCCGGTCCTAGGTACGATGGCTACACCTTC; CDR3 protein: CSVEDPGPRYDGYTF
D gene: TRBD2; CDR3 length: 15; V gene: TRBV7-2; J gene: TRBJ2-3; clone size: NA; CDR3 DNA: TGTGCCAGCAGAATTCCGGGACTAGCGACAGATACGCAGTATTTT; CDR3 protein: CASRIPGLATDTQYF
D gene: NA; CDR3 length: 13; V gene: TRBV6-6; J gene: TRBJ2-7; clone size: NA; CDR3 DNA: TGTGCCAGCAGTTACTCGGACAACTACGAGCAGTACTTC; CDR3 protein: CASSYSDNYEQYF
D gene: NA; CDR3 length: 12; V gene: TRBV20-1; J gene: TRBJ2-7; clone size: few; CDR3 DNA: TGCAGTGCCCCCGATCAGATCTACGAGCAGTACTTC; CDR3 protein: CSAPDQIYEQYF
D gene: TRBD2; CDR3 length: 15; V gene: TRBV6-5; J gene: TRBJ2-5; clone size: NA; CDR3 DNA: TGTGCCAGCAGTTACTCGGCCAGCGGGGTAGAGACCCAGTACTTC; CDR3 protein: CASSYSASGVETQYF
D gene: TRBD2; CDR3 length: 16; V gene: TRBV2; J gene: TRBJ2-1; clone size: NA; CDR3 DNA: TGTGCCAGCAGCGGGACTAGCCATAGCTCCTACAATGAGCAGTTCTTC; CDR3 protein: CASSGTSHSSYNEQFF
D gene: NA; CDR3 length: 16; V gene: TRBV18; J gene: TRBJ2-2; clone size: NA; CDR3 DNA: TGTGCCGGCTCACCAAAGTTGCTCCGGGGCACCGGGGAGCTGTTTTTT; CDR3 protein: CAGSPKLLRGTGELFF
D gene: NA; CDR3 length: 16; V gene: TRBV7-2; J gene: TRBJ2-1; clone size: many; CDR3 DNA: TGTGCCAGCAGCTTCTGGGCCCTAGTTCTTCCCAATGAGCAGTTCTTC; CDR3 protein: CASSFWALVLPNEQFF
D gene: NA; CDR3 length: 14; V gene: TRBV5-5; J gene: TRBJ2-3; clone size: few; CDR3 DNA: TGTGCCAGTCAGAATAGCGTGAGCACAGATACGCAGTATTTT; CDR3 protein: CASQNSVSTDTQYF
D gene: TRBD1; CDR3 length: 15; V gene: TRBV5-5; J gene: TRBJ1-1; clone size: few; CDR3 DNA: TGTGCCAGCAGCCGAGGCGGACAGGGTGGGGGTGAGGGTTTCTTT; CDR3 protein: CASSRGGQGGGEGFF
D gene: NA; CDR3 length: 15; V gene: TRBV7-3; J gene: TRBJ1-1; clone size: NA; CDR3 DNA: TGTGCCAGCAGCCCGGGACGGGGGGGGAACACTGAAGCTTTCTTT; CDR3 protein: CASSPGRGGNTEAFF
D gene: NA; CDR3 length: 16; V gene: TRBV29-1; J gene: TRBJ1-5; clone size: NA; CDR3 DNA: TGCAGCCCCGAGGGGGTATTGGGTAATAGCAATCAGCCCCAGCATTTT; CDR3 protein: CSPEGVLGNSNQPQHF
D gene: TRBD1; CDR3 length: 13; V gene: TRBV3-1; J gene: TRBJ2-7; clone size: NA; CDR3 DNA: TGTGCCAGCAGCCAGACAGGGAGATACGAGCAGTACTTC; CDR3 protein: CASSQTGRYEQYF
D gene: NA; CDR3 length: 13; V gene: TRBV29-1; J gene: TRBJ2-3; clone size: NA; CDR3 DNA: TGCAGCTGCTTGGGGTGGGGCACAGATACGCAGTATTTT; CDR3 protein: CSCLGWGTDTQYF
D gene: NA; CDR3 length: 12; V gene: TRBV29-1; J gene: TRBJ2-1; clone size: NA; CDR3 DNA: TGCAGCGTTGATCAGGGGTTACAAGAGCAGTTCTTC; CDR3 protein: CSVDQGLQEQFF
D gene: TRBD2; CDR3 length: 16; V gene: TRBV12-3/TRBV12-4; J gene: TRBJ2-3; clone size: few; CDR3 DNA: TGTGCCAGCAGTGCCCGGACTAGCGGAATCACAGATACGCAGTATTTT; CDR3 protein: CASSARTSGITDTQYF
D gene: NA; CDR3 length: 15; V gene: TRBV7-2; J gene: TRBJ2-3; clone size: few; CDR3 DNA: TGTGCCAGCAGCTCACGGGGCCTCTTCACAGATACGCAGTATTTT; CDR3 protein: CASSSRGLFTDTQYF
D gene: NA; CDR3 length: 15; V gene: TRBV29-1; J gene: TRBJ2-4; clone size: few; CDR3 DNA: TGCAGCGGGCGCGTTCGGTTACTAGCCAAAAACATTCAGTACTTC; CDR3 protein: CSGRVRLLAKNIQYF
D gene: NA; CDR3 length: 13; V gene: TRBV12-3/TRBV12-4; J gene: TRBJ1-1; clone size: NA; CDR3 DNA: TGTGCCAGCAGGTACAGGGAAAACACTGAAGCTTTCTTT; CDR3 protein: CASRYRENTEAFF
D gene: NA; CDR3 length: 12; V gene: TRBV30; J gene: TRBJ2-3; clone size: many; CDR3 DNA: TGTGCCTGGCGAGGGAACACAGATACGCAGTATTTT; CDR3 protein: CAWRGNTDTQYF
D gene: TRBD1; CDR3 length: 15; V gene: TRBV28; J gene: TRBJ1-2; clone size: NA; CDR3 DNA: TGTGCCAGCAGTTTATGGGTGCAGGGGGCTGGCGGCTACACCTTC; CDR3 protein: CASSLWVQGAGGYTF
D gene: TRBD1; CDR3 length: 14; V gene: TRBV3-1; J gene: TRBJ1-2; clone size: NA; CDR3 DNA: TGTGCCCGCAGCCCCCGGACAGGGGCAAGGGGCTACACCTTC; CDR3 protein: CARSPRTGARGYTF
D gene: TRBD1; CDR3 length: 18; V gene: TRBV12-3/TRBV12-4; J gene: TRBJ1-2; clone size: many; CDR3 DNA: TGTGCCAGCGGACAGGGCCGGTCTATAACCCCACTTAACTATGGCTACACCTTC; CDR3 protein: CASGQGRSITPLNYGYTF